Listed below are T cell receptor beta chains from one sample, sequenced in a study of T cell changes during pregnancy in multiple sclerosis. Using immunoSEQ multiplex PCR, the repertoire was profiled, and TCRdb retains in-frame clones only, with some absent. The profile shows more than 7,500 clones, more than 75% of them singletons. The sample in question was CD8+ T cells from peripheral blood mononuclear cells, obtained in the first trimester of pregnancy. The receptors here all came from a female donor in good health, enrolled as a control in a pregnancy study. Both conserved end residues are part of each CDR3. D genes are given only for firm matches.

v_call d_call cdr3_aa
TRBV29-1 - CSAKHNTEAFF
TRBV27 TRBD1 CASSLSTGRVSPLHF
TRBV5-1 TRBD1 CASSLAQGQGIEAFF
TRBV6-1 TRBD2 CASSGSGPTSGGAVEQFF
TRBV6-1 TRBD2 CASGEIPGTSGYNEQFF
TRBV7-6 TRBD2 CASSPRLAGGPRNEQFF
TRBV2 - CASMGAGGQYF
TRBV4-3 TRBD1 CASSQSRTGGLTGELFF
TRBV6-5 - CASSPGEGPETQYF
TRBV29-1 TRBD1 CSVERGDRPSQYF
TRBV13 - CASSFDFYEQYF
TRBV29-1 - CSVGFRVHEQYF
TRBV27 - CASRVGARFNEQFF
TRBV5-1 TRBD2 CASSLGPAGVLETQYF
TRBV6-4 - CASSETGANTGELFF
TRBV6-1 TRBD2 CASSELAGSSTDTQYF
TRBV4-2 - CASSGGSGEGYTF
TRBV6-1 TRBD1 CASSELAGGAGANVLTF
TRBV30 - CAWSGYMNTEAFF
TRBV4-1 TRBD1 CASSQELDRGQPQHF
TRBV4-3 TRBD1 CASSYDRVTDTQYF
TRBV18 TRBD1 CASSPDDQGVNTEAFF
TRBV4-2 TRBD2 CASSQEGGTSWDTQYF
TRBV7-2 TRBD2 CASSLVEGGRPGTGELFF
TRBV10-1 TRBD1 CASMGPGTGPYEQYF
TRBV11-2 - CASILNPGQSYNEQFF
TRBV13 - CASSLRPPRATGQFF
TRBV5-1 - CASRLTHTDTQYF
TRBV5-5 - CASSSILSGYGYTF
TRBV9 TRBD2 CASSVGASGGAGGQYF
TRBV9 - CASSVDGESYNEQFF
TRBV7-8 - CASSPLIDGVFTGELFF
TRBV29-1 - CSVEEITGSDGYTF
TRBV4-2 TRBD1 CASSQDGGQGSAEAFF
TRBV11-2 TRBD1 CASSLGTGGISSYEQYF
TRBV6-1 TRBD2 CASTKLAGGTDTQYF
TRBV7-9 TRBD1 CASSLHPGQGGTGELFF
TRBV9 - CASSPGGGDNQPQHF
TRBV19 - CASSPGLANTEAFF
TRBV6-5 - CASSYFRGQETQYF
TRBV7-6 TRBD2 CASSLTGGGNEQYF
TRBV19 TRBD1 CASSQRQGANTEAFF